Below, 25 T cell receptor beta chains from the same sample are listed, as sequenced in a study of Ad26.COV2.S vaccination and SARS-CoV-2 variants. The repertoire was sequenced with immunoSEQ multiplex PCR; TCRdb's copy has only in-frame clones and lacks some. There are approximately 300,000 clones in the sample; about 85% occur only once, and 2% to 2.5% lies in the top ten. The treatment was: some 20 received Ad26.COV2.S at low or high dose, single or two shots; about 5 received placebo; per-sample allocation not given. The study sampled participants on day 63 after the first vaccine or placebo injection. This specimen consisted of peripheral blood, obtained in a trial of Ad26.COV2.S vaccine versus placebo. These receptors came from a person aged 18-65 years who received the Ad26.COV2.S COVID-19 vaccine or a placebo.

This clone was detected only once. The chain employs TRBV4-2 and TRBJ2-5; D possibly matches TRBD1 or TRBD2 (5 bases each). The V gene's germline CDR1 is LGHNA and CDR2 YNFKEQ. The CDR3 length is 18 residues. Trimming took off 1 base at V and 3 bases at J, with 21 bases between the two ends. DNA of the CDR3: TGTGCCAGCAGCCAAGTAGCGTTGGGGGACGATCGAAAAGAGACCCAGTACTTC. It is translated as CASSQVALGDDRKETQYF.

The chain carries TRBV6-6 and TRBJ1-6; TRBD1 matches at 11 bases. CDR3 length: 14 residues. CDR1 is MNHNY and CDR2 is SVGAGI in the germline V gene (reference sequence). J gave up 9 bases and V 2 bases, and 0 bases lay outside the gene matches. The CDR3 sequence is CASSYGTGGSPLHF. The CDR3 nucleotides are TGTGCCAGCAGTTACGGGACAGGGGGTTCACCCCTCCACTTT.

The CDR3 DNA follows: TGTGCCAGCAGCCTATACTTCGGGACGTCGACCTACGAGCAGTACTTC. Its translation: CASSLYFGTSTYEQYF. The chain has TRBV5-6 and TRBJ2-7; possibly TRBD1 or TRBD2 for D (5 bases each). Per germline, CDR1 SGHDT and CDR2 YYEEEE. V dropped 4 bases and J dropped 2 bases, with 19 bases sitting between them. The CDR3 is 16 amino acids.

This rearrangement joins TRBV11-2 to TRBJ1-5; D gene uncertain. The CDR3 length is 13 residues. CDR1 is SGHAT, CDR2 FQNNGV, per germline. V was cut by 0 bases and J by 5 bases, with 5 bases left in between. This CDR3 is CASSLERDQPQHF. The CDR3 DNA follows: TGTGCCAGCAGCTTAGAGAGGGATCAGCCCCAGCATTTT.

This chain uses TRBV3-1 (or the pseudogene TRBV3-2) with TRBJ2-2; 14 nucleotides align to TRBD2. Germline V gene lookup returns CDR1 LGHDT and CDR2 YNNKEL (reference sequence). With V trimmed by 6 bases and J by 2 bases, 14 bases remained unmatched. This CDR3 spans 20 amino acids. CDR3 region: CASSPVAGTSGGINTGELFF. CDR3 nucleotide sequence: TGTGCCAGCAGTCCAGTGGCTGGGACTAGCGGGGGAATAAACACCGGGGAGCTGTTTTTT.

This chain uses TRBV15 with TRBJ2-7; D gene unclear. The CDR3 contains 14 residues. The V and J ends lost 1 base and 0 bases respectively, with 7 bases between them. Germline V CDR1 and CDR2: LNHNV, YYDKDF (reference sequence). In nucleotides, the CDR3 is TGTGCCACCAGCAGAGGTCAGTTCTCCTACGAGCAGTACTTC. Protein product: CATSRGQFSYEQYF.

The chain is built from TRBV24-1 and TRBJ2-3; 7 bases fit TRBD2. This CDR3 has 16 residues. CDR1 is KGHDR and CDR2 is SFDVKD in the germline V gene. V lost 4 bases and J lost 6; bases outside the gene matches: 12. The DNA for the CDR3 is TGTGCCACCAGTGAATCCGGGACTACCCCTCGGGATACGCAGTATTTT. Protein product: CATSESGTTPRDTQYF.

This chain uses TRBV3-1 (or the pseudogene TRBV3-2) with TRBJ2-3; the D gene is possibly TRBD2 (5 bases). With 4 bases removed from V and 6 bases from J, the gap between germline ends came to 8 bases. The germline CDR1 and CDR2 sequences are LGHDT and YNNKEL (reference sequence). The CDR3 runs to 12 residues. The CDR3 region has the DNA TGTGCCAGCAGCCTTATAGCGGATACGCAGTATTTT. Its translation: CASSLIADTQYF.

This chain links TRBV5-1 with TRBJ2-5; the D gene is possibly TRBD2 (7 bases). Germline V gene sequence: CDR1 SGHRS, CDR2 YFSETQ. V dropped 4 bases and J dropped 5 bases, with 18 bases sitting between them. The CDR3 covers 15 residues. The CDR3 sequence: CASSPAGASWETQYF. In DNA form, the CDR3 reads TGCGCCAGCAGCCCCGCGGGGGCTAGCTGGGAGACCCAGTACTTC.

The chain joins TRBV6-2 or TRBV6-3 to TRBJ1-2; TRBD1 matches 8 bases. Germline loops: CDR1 MNHEY, CDR2 SVGEGT. The CDR3 extends over 12 amino acids. J gave up 6 bases and V 4 bases, and 1 base lay outside the gene matches. The CDR3 DNA is TGTGCCAGCAGTTGGACAGGGAATGGCTACACCTTC. Translation gives CASSWTGNGYTF.

The table lists this clone with a count of one. The chain links TRBV12-5 to TRBJ2-2, with TRBD1 matching over 7 bases. Germline lookup yields CDR1 LGHNT and CDR2 FRNRAP. The CDR3 totals 14 residues. V lost 5 bases to trimming and J lost 3 bases; unmatched junction nucleotides: 3. The CDR3 protein is CASGRTGDTGELFF. The CDR3 DNA is TGTGCTAGTGGTAGAACAGGGGACACCGGGGAGCTGTTTTTT.

The genes are TRBV7-9 and TRBJ2-7; tentatively, D is TRBD1 or TRBD2 (7 bases each). V was pared by 5 bases and J by 0 bases, with 14 bases between. This CDR3 is 15 amino acids long. CDR1 SEHNR and CDR2 FQNEAQ come from the germline V gene (reference sequence). The CDR3 is CASSLQGGASYEQYF. The CDR3 nucleotides read TGTGCCAGCAGCCTCCAGGGGGGGGCCTCCTACGAGCAGTACTTC.

This chain's CDR3 is CASLGGVGQPQHF. CDR3 DNA: TGTGCCAGCCTTGGGGGGGTCGGTCAGCCCCAGCATTTT. The V and J genes are TRBV6-5 and TRBJ1-5; possible D gene TRBD1, 5 bases. Germline CDR1 MNHEY, CDR2 SVGAGI. Trimming cost V 8 bases and J 6 bases, with 14 bases left between them. CDR3 size: 13 residues.

The chain recombines TRBV5-4 with TRBJ2-7; TRBD2 might be the D (6 bases). Per the germline V gene, CDR1 is SGHNT and CDR2 is YYREEE (reference sequence). The CDR3 has 15 amino acids. V dropped 4 bases and J dropped 0 bases, with 14 bases sitting between them. The DNA for the CDR3 is TGTGCCAGCAGCAGGGCGGGGTCGGCCTCCTACGAGCAGTACTTC. This codes for CASSRAGSASYEQYF. Filled out from reference TRBV5-4 and TRBJ2-7, the complete variable domain reads ETGVTQSPTHLIKTRGQQVTLRCSSQSGHNTVSWYQQALGQGPQFIFQYYREEENGRGNFPPRFSGLQFPNYSSELNVNALELDDSALYLCASSRAGSASYEQYFGPGTRLTVT.

V usage is TRBV5-1 and J usage is TRBJ1-2; no definite D call. V gave up 4 bases and J gave up 8 bases, with 21 bases separating them. This CDR3 is 15 amino acids long. Germline CDR1 SGHRS, CDR2 YFSETQ. CDR3 amino acids: CASSPGRAITGGYTF. For the CDR3, the DNA is TGCGCCAGCAGCCCCGGGAGGGCCATAACGGGAGGCTACACCTTC.

The chain uses TRBV5-1 and TRBJ2-2, with 13 bases aligning to TRBD2. The J segment lost 5 bases and the V segment lost 4 bases, leaving 2 bases of the junction unmatched. Germline CDR1 and CDR2: SGHRS and YFSETQ. The length of the CDR3 is 15 residues. The CDR3 DNA reads as TGCGCCAGCAGCGGGACTAGCGGGGAAACCGGGGAGCTGTTTTTT. The encoded protein is CASSGTSGETGELFF. Supplemented by reference TRBV5-1 and TRBJ2-2, the full variable domain reads KAGVTQTPRYLIKTRGQQVTLSCSPISGHRSVSWYQQTPGQGLQFLFEYFSETQRNKGNFPGRFSGRQFSNSRSEMNVSTLELGDSALYLCASSGTSGETGELFFGEGSRLTVL.

This chain connects TRBV10-3 to TRBJ2-7; D is possibly TRBD1 (6 bases). The length of the CDR3 is 13 residues. Trimming left V 7 bases short and J 1 base short, with 11 bases between. Germline V lookup: CDR1 ENHRY, CDR2 SYGVKD. The DNA of the CDR3 is TGTGCCATCATGAGGGACATTTCCTACGAGCAGTACTTC. As protein: CAIMRDISYEQYF.

V is TRBV2 and J is TRBJ2-1; no clear D gene. The CDR3 covers 14 residues. Trimming shortened V by 7 bases and J by 5 bases, and 15 bases separated the two germline ends. CDR1 is SNHLY and CDR2 is FYNNEI in the germline V gene. CDR3 loop: CASKVYRPNNEQFF. The DNA of the CDR3 is TGTGCCAGCAAAGTGTACCGCCCGAACAATGAGCAGTTCTTC. The full variable domain, completed using reference TRBV2 and TRBJ2-1, is EPEVTQTPSHQVTQMGQEVILRCVPISNHLYFYWYRQILGQKVEFLVSFYNNEISEKSEIFDDQFSVERPDGSNFTLKIRSTKLEDSAMYFCASKVYRPNNEQFFGPGTRLTVL.

This chain uses TRBV4-2 with TRBJ2-3; 10 bases fit TRBD2. J was trimmed by 3 bases and V by 3 bases; bases with no gene match: 6. CDR1 LGHNA and CDR2 YNFKEQ come from the germline V gene. The length of the CDR3 is 16 residues. Here the CDR3 DNA reads TGTGCCAGCAGCCATTATAGCGGGGGGTTAACAGATACGCAGTATTTT. This encodes CASSHYSGGLTDTQYF.

The sample holds one count of this clone. The chain has TRBV5-1 and TRBJ2-1, with 13 bases lining up with TRBD2. This CDR3 contains 16 residues. The junction had 5 bases not matched to a gene; V was cut back by 4 bases and J by 4 bases. Germline loops: CDR1 SGHRS, CDR2 YFSETQ. CDR3 DNA sequence: TGCGCCAGCAGCCCAAGGACTAGCGGGGGTTACAATGAGCAGTTCTTC. It specifies CASSPRTSGGYNEQFF.

The CDR3 nucleotides are TGCGCCAGCAGCCAAGTGACAGCCCGCGAGACCCAGTACTTC. Translating it yields CASSQVTARETQYF. The chain joins TRBV4-1 to TRBJ2-5; the D gene is possibly TRBD1 (5 bases). The CDR3 loop spans 14 amino acids. V gave up 1 base and J gave up 5 bases, with 11 bases separating them. The germline V gene has CDR1 MGHRA and CDR2 YSYEKL.

There are a few counts of this clone. The chain carries TRBV5-5 and TRBJ2-7; 9 nucleotides match TRBD1. The CDR3 length is 13 residues. Looked up from germline, CDR1 is SGHKS and CDR2 is YYEKEE (reference sequence). The J segment lost 7 bases and the V segment lost 3 bases, leaving 5 bases of the junction unmatched. The chain's CDR3 is CASSWTGASEQYF. For the CDR3, the DNA is TGTGCCAGCAGCTGGACAGGGGCTAGTGAGCAGTACTTC.

The chain employs TRBV5-1 and TRBJ1-1, with D possibly being TRBD1 (5 bases). The CDR3 length is 13 residues. V lost 4 bases and J lost 1, with 8 bases in between. The germline V gene encodes CDR1 SGHRS and CDR2 YFSETQ. CDR3 sequence (DNA): TGCGCCAGCAGCGAAACAGGGAACACTGAAGCTTTCTTT. Protein product: CASSETGNTEAFF. Looking up the rest from reference TRBV5-1 and TRBJ1-1 gives the full variable domain: KAGVTQTPRYLIKTRGQQVTLSCSPISGHRSVSWYQQTPGQGLQFLFEYFSETQRNKGNFPGRFSGRQFSNSRSEMNVSTLELGDSALYLCASSETGNTEAFFGQGTRLTVV.

The chain joins TRBV19 to TRBJ1-5; D is undetermined. The CDR3 length is 12 residues. CDR1 and CDR2 from the germline V gene are LNHDA and SQIVND (reference sequence). The germline V and J ends were trimmed by 4 bases and 7 bases, with 8 bases remaining between them. The CDR3 is CASSRGEQPQHF. CDR3 bases: TGTGCCAGTAGTAGGGGTGAGCAGCCCCAGCATTTT.

This clone was found once. The chain combines TRBV28 with TRBJ1-5, with unresolved D. V was trimmed by 2 bases and J by 7 bases, leaving 15 bases between them. Looked up from germline, CDR1 is MDHEN and CDR2 is SYDVKM. This CDR3 is built from 15 residues. The CDR3 DNA is TGTGCCAGCAGTTTAGTGGGGAACGTTCAGCAGCCCCAGCATTTT. Its translation is CASSLVGNVQQPQHF.